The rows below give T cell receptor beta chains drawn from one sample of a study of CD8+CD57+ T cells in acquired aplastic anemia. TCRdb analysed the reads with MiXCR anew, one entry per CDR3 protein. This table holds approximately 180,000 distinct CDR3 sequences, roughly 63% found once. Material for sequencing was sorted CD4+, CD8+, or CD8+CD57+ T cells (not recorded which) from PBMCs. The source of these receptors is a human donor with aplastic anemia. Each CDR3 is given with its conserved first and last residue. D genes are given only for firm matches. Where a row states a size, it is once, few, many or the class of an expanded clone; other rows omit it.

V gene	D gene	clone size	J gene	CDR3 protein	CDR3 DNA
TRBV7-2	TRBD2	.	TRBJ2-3	CASSIRTSAGSDTQYF	TGTGCCAGCAGCATCAGAACTAGCGCGGGATCAGATACGCAGTATTTT
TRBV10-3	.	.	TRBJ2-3	CAINTGMTDTQYF	TGTGCCATCAACACAGGGATGACAGATACGCAGTATTTT
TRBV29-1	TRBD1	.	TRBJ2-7	CSVIPTGGNGYEQYF	TGCAGCGTTATCCCGACAGGGGGCAATGGCTACGAGCAGTACTTC
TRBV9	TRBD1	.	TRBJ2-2	CASSAGQGITGELFF	TGTGCCAGCAGCGCGGGACAGGGTATCACCGGGGAGCTGTTTTTT
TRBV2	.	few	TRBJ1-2	CASSVRTANYGYTF	TGTGCCAGCAGTGTTCGCACTGCTAACTATGGCTACACCTTC
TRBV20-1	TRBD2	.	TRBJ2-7	CSASKESGARSEQYF	TGCAGTGCTAGTAAGGAGAGCGGGGCTCGGAGCGAGCAGTACTTC
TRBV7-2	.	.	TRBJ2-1	CASSLEWGSNEQFF	TGTGCCAGCAGCTTAGAATGGGGATCCAATGAGCAGTTCTTC
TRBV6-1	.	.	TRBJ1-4	CASSESPGSNEKLFF	TGTGCCAGCAGTGAAAGCCCAGGGAGTAATGAAAAACTGTTTTTT
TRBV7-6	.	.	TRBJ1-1	CASSFLAGEENTEAFF	TGTGCCAGCAGCTTCCTAGCAGGGGAGGAAAACACTGAAGCTTTCTTT
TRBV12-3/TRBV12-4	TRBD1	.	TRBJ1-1	CASSFNRGHTEAFF	TGTGCCAGCAGTTTCAACAGGGGGCACACTGAAGCTTTCTTT
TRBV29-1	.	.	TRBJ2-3	CSASQGRPTDTQYF	TGCAGCGCCTCTCAAGGGAGGCCGACAGATACGCAGTATTTT
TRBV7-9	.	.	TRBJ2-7	CASSLGIEQYF	TGTGCCAGCAGCTTAGGTATCGAGCAGTACTTC
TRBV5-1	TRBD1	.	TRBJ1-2	CASSSGQGAKGYTF	TGCGCCAGCAGCTCTGGACAGGGGGCGAAGGGCTACACCTTC
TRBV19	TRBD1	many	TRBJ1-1	CASNTGGLTEAFF	TGTGCCAGTAATACAGGGGGCCTCACTGAAGCTTTCTTT
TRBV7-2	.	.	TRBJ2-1	CASSLTVGVRNEQFF	TGTGCCAGCAGCCTCACGGTCGGGGTCCGCAATGAGCAGTTCTTC
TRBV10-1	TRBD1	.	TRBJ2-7	CASSESRGQGTYEQYF	TGCGCCAGCAGTGAGTCAAGGGGGCAGGGAACCTACGAGCAGTACTTC
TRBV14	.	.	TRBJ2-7	CASSQGAGNVHPYEQYF	TGTGCCAGCAGCCAAGGGGCAGGGAACGTACATCCCTACGAGCAGTACTTC
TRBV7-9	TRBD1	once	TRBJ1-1	CASSGTRAGGTEAFF	TGTGCCAGCAGCGGTACGCGGGCAGGGGGGACTGAAGCTTTCTTT
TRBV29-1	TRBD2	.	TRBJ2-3	CSVEAGADTQYF	TGCAGCGTTGAGGCGGGAGCAGATACGCAGTATTTT
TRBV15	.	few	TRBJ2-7	CATSIRSSPSYEQYF	TGTGCCACCAGCATCAGATCGAGTCCCTCCTACGAGCAGTACTTC
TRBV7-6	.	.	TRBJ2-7	CASSLGVGVPYEQYF	TGTGCCAGCAGCCTGGGAGTCGGGGTCCCCTACGAGCAGTACTTC
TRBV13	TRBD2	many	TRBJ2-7	CASSLAGGEQYF	TGTGCCAGCAGCTTAGCGGGGGGTGAGCAGTACTTC
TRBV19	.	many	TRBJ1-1	CASSIILGGQGRTEAFF	TGTGCCAGTAGTATTATCCTAGGAGGGCAGGGCAGGACTGAAGCTTTCTTT
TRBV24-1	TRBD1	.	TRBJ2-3	CATSDESTGRRGTQYF	TGTGCCACCAGTGACGAATCGACAGGGCGTAGGGGTACGCAGTATTTT
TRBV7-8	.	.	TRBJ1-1	CASSSTGREAFF	TGTGCCAGCAGCTCAACAGGACGTGAAGCTTTCTTT
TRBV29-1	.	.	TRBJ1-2	CSVRGRENYGYTF	TGCAGCGTTCGAGGCCGGGAGAACTATGGCTACACCTTC
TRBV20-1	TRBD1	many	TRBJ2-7	CSARDRQGYEQYF	TGCAGTGCTAGAGATCGACAGGGCTACGAGCAGTACTTC
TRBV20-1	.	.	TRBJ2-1	CSARVGTEQFF	TGCAGTGCTAGAGTGGGAACTGAGCAGTTCTTC
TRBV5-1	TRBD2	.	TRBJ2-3	CASRGLAGEADTQYF	TGCGCCAGCAGGGGACTAGCGGGAGAGGCAGATACGCAGTATTTT
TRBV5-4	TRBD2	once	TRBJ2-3	CASSLLLAGGMRTDTQYF	TGTGCCAGCAGCTTATTACTAGCGGGGGGGATGCGCACAGATACGCAGTATTTT
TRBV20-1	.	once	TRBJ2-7	CSASRQGNLYEQYF	TGCAGTGCTAGTAGGCAGGGGAATCTCTACGAGCAGTACTTC
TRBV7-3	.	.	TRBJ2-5	CASRPGTHNRETQYF	TGTGCCAGCAGGCCCGGGACTCACAACCGGGAGACCCAGTACTTC
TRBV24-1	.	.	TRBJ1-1	CATSDGDPSGAFF	TGTGCCACCAGTGACGGAGACCCTTCGGGAGCTTTCTTT
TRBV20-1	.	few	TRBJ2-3	CSARDQQDTQYF	TGCAGTGCTAGAGATCAGCAAGATACGCAGTATTTT
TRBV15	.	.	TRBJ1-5	CATSSLELDSRVGQPQHF	TGTGCCACCAGCAGCCTCGAACTGGACAGTAGGGTGGGTCAGCCCCAGCATTTT
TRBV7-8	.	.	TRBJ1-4	CASSWTENEKLFF	TGTGCCAGCAGCTGGACAGAGAATGAAAAACTGTTTTTT
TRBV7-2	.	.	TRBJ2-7	CASNPGGAYEQYF	TGTGCCAGCAACCCCGGGGGAGCTTACGAGCAGTACTTC